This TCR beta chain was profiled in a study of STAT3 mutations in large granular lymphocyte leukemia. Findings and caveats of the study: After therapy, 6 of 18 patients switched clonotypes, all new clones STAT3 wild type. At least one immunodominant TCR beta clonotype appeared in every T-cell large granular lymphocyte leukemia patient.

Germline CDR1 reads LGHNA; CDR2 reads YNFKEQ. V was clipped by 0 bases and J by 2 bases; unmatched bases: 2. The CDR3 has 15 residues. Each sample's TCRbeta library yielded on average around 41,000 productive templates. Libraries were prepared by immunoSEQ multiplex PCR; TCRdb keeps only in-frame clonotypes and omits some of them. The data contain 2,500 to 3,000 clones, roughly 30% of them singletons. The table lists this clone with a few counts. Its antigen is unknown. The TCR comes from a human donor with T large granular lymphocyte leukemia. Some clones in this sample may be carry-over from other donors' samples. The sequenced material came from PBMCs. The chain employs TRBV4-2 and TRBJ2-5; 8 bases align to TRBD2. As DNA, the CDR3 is TGTGCCAGCAGCCAAGATCGGGGGGGGCAAGAGACCCAGTACTTC. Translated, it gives CASSQDRGGQETQYF.